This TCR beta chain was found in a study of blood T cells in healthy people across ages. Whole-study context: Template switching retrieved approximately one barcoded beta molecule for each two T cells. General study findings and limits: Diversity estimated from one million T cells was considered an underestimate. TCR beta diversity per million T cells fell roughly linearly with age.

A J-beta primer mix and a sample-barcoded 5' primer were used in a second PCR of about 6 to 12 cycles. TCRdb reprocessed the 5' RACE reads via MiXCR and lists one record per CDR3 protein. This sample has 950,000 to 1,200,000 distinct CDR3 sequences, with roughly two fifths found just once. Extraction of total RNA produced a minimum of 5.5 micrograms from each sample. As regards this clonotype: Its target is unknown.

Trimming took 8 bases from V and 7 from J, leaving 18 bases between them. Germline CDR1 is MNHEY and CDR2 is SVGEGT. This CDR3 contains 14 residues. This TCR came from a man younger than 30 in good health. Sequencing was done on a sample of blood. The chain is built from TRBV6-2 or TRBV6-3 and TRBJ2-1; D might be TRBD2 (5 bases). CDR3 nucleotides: TGTGCCAGCGCGGACTCCACGGCAGCTAATGAGCAGTTCTTC. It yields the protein CASADSTAANEQFF.